This is a list of T cell receptor beta chains from one sample in a study of identifying expanded T cells in peripheral blood. Repertoires were generated with immunoSEQ multiplex PCR, while TCRdb's copy carries only in-frame clones and drops some. The data contain 100,000 or so clones, 80% to 90% of them singletons. The sample consisted of blood. These receptors originate from a person aged 18-70 years in good health. CDR3s include the opening cysteine and the closing phenylalanine or tryptophan. The D gene is left open where the match is weak. Clone size appears in some rows only: once, few, many, or a class for an expanded clone.

>TRBV5-1|TRBJ1-6|14|-|-
TGCGCCAGCAGCTTGGGACAGGTTAATTCACCCCTCCACTTT
CASSLGQVNSPLHF
>TRBV6-5|TRBJ2-1|14|-|-
TGTGCCAGCAGTCCTCGGACAACTTACAATGAGCAGTTCTTC
CASSPRTTYNEQFF
>TRBV2|TRBJ1-2|13|-|-
TGTGCCAGCAGATCCACAGGACCCTATGGCTACACCTTC
CASRSTGPYGYTF
>TRBV11-2|TRBJ2-7|15|-|-
TGTGCCAGCAGCTTAGCCGGGACAACCCAGGGCGAGCAGTACTTC
CASSLAGTTQGEQYF
>TRBV15|TRBJ1-5|15|once|TRBD1
TGTGCCACCAGCAGAGCGACAGGGGGGAATCAGCCCCAGCATTTT
CATSRATGGNQPQHF
>TRBV19|TRBJ2-7|15|-|-
TGTGCCAGTAGTGCAGGGTCCGCGGTATGGTACGAGCAGTACTTC
CASSAGSAVWYEQYF
>TRBV6-5|TRBJ1-5|12|-|-
TGTGCCAGCAGTAGGTTCAATCAGCCCCAGCATTTT
CASSRFNQPQHF
>TRBV27|TRBJ2-1|17|-|-
TGTGCCAGCAGTTTATCATCAAGCAGGGAGGCCTACAATGAGCAGTTCTTC
CASSLSSSREAYNEQFF
>TRBV11-2|TRBJ1-2|13|-|-
TGTGCCAGCAGCTCGGGACTTGGCTATGGCTACACCTTC
CASSSGLGYGYTF
>TRBV2|TRBJ1-1|11|-|-
TGTGCCGGAAAATACGACACTGAAGCTTTCTTT
CAGKYDTEAFF